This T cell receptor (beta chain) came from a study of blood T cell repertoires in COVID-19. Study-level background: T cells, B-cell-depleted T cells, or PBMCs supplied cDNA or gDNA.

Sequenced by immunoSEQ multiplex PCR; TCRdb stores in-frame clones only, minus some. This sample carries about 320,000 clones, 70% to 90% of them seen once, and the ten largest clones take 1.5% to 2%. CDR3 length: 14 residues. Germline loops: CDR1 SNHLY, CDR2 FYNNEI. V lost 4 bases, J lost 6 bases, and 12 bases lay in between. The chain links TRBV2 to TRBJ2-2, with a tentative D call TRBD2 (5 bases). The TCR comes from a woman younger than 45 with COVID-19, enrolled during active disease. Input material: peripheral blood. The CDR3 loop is CASSGTVGPGELFF. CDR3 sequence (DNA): TGTGCCAGCAGTGGGACTGTAGGTCCCGGGGAGCTGTTTTTT.